The 19 T cell receptor beta chains in this list originate from one sample, sequenced in a study of memory CD4+ T cells and cytomegalovirus serostatus. Single viable CD3+CD4+CD8-CD45RO+ cells were sorted as the memory CD4+ T cells. Libraries were prepared by immunoSEQ multiplex PCR; TCRdb keeps only in-frame clonotypes and omits some of them. The data hold tens of thousands of clones, with about three quarters observed a single time. What was sequenced was memory CD4+ T cells from blood. The receptors stem from an adult in good health and CMV-seronegative.

The chain employs TRBV10-2 and TRBJ1-4; the D is unclear. The CDR3 totals 12 residues. Between the trimmed V and J ends, which lost 8 bases and 4 bases, there was a span of 8 bases. Germline CDR1 and CDR2: WSHSY and SAAADI. CDR3 sequence reads: CASAAGNEKLFF. The CDR3 coding sequence is TGCGCCAGCGCGGCGGGTAATGAAAAACTGTTTTTT.

The sample holds a few counts of this clone. The rearrangement uses TRBV15 and TRBJ2-7; 10 bases map to TRBD1. Germline CDR1 is LNHNV and CDR2 is YYDKDF (reference sequence). The CDR3 sequence is 17 residues long. Trimming at V came to 3 bases and at J to 4 bases, leaving 12 bases not matched to a gene. The CDR3 spells CATSSHPGGQGKYEQYF. CDR3 DNA: TGTGCCACCAGCAGCCACCCAGGGGGACAGGGGAAATACGAGCAGTACTTC. Filled out from reference TRBV15 and TRBJ2-7, the complete variable domain reads DAMVIQNPRYQVTQFGKPVTLSCSQTLNHNVMYWYQQKSSQAPKLLFHYYDKDFNNEADTPDNFQSRRPNTSFCFLDIRSPGLGDTAMYLCATSSHPGGQGKYEQYFGPGTRLTVT.

The J gene is TRBJ1-5, the V gene TRBV2; D gene uncertain. Germline values: CDR1 SNHLY, CDR2 FYNNEI. V lost 4 bases and J 0 bases, leaving 10 bases between the germline ends. The CDR3 is 15 residues long. For the CDR3, the DNA is TGTGCCAGCAGTGTCCAAGGTTATAGCAATCAGCCCCAGCATTTT. This codes for CASSVQGYSNQPQHF.

J is TRBJ2-7 and V is TRBV5-1; TRBD1 matches at 8 bases. Per the germline V gene, CDR1 is SGHRS and CDR2 is YFSETQ. This CDR3 contains 14 residues. V was pared by 3 bases and J by 4 bases, with 6 bases of the junction left unmatched. The CDR3 loop is CASSSRQGTYEQYF. In DNA form, the CDR3 reads TGCGCCAGCAGCTCAAGACAGGGGACTTACGAGCAGTACTTC.

The chain is built from TRBV6-6 and TRBJ2-7; no clear D gene. V lost 5 bases, J lost 0 bases, and 14 bases lay in between. Germline CDR1 MNHNY, CDR2 SVGAGI (reference sequence). There are 15 residues in the CDR3. The DNA of the CDR3 is TGTGCCAGCAGTAACCCAATGGGCAGCTCCTACGAGCAGTACTTC. Its translation is CASSNPMGSSYEQYF.

The V and J genes are TRBV18 and TRBJ1-1; no clear D. Germline CDR1 and CDR2: KGHSH and LQKENI. V lost 3 bases and J 1 base, leaving 9 bases between the germline ends. The CDR3 is 14 amino acids. CDR3 nucleotides: TGTGCCAGCTCACCCAACCAGGCGAACACTGAAGCTTTCTTT. This encodes CASSPNQANTEAFF. Full variable domain (missing parts from reference TRBV18 and TRBJ1-1): NAGVMQNPRHLVRRRGQEARLRCSPMKGHSHVYWYRQLPEEGLKFMVYLQKENIIDESGMPKERFSAEFPKEGPSILRIQQVVRGDSAAYFCASSPNQANTEAFFGQGTRLTVV.

The CDR3 here is CASSERRDGNQPQHF. The CDR3 coding sequence is TGTGCCAGCAGTGAACGTAGGGACGGCAATCAGCCCCAGCATTTT. The chain employs TRBV6-1 and TRBJ1-5; perhaps TRBD1 as D (5 bases). From germline, CDR1 is MNHNS and CDR2 SASEGT. Trimming cost V 2 bases and J 2 bases, with 10 bases left between them. CDR3 size: 15 residues.

The V call is TRBV6-4, the J call TRBJ1-1; TRBD1 might be the D (5 bases). This CDR3 is built from 11 residues. Per germline, CDR1 MRHNA and CDR2 SNTAGT. Deletions cut 7 bases from V and 5 bases from J, with 8 bases between. Written as DNA, the CDR3 is TGTGCCAGCACGGAGGGGACTGAAGCTTTCTTT. Translating gives CASTEGTEAFF.

This chain joins TRBV5-1 and TRBJ2-5, with 7 bases fitting TRBD1. The V segment lost 4 bases and the J segment 1 base; nucleotides outside the gene matches: 4. This CDR3 region has 14 residues. Germline CDR1 reads SGHRS; CDR2 reads YFSETQ. The CDR3 sequence: CASSLRDSQETQYF. The CDR3 DNA follows: TGCGCCAGCAGCCTCCGGGACAGCCAAGAGACCCAGTACTTC.

This clone was picked up a small number of times. The chain has TRBV9 and TRBJ2-2; TRBD2 agrees at 11 bases. Trimming cost V 4 bases and J 5 bases; bases outside gene matches: 10. This CDR3 contains 17 residues. Germline loops: CDR1 SGDLS, CDR2 YYNGEE. In DNA form, the CDR3 reads TGTGCCAGCAGCTTCCAACCTAGCGGGGGGACTACCGGGGAGCTGTTTTTT. Translating it yields CASSFQPSGGTTGELFF.

The J gene is TRBJ1-1, the V gene TRBV19; a possible D gene is TRBD1 (5 bases). The ends were cut back, 4 bases at V and 5 bases at J, with 14 bases in the middle. The germline V gene has CDR1 LNHDA and CDR2 SQIVND (reference sequence). CDR3 length: 14 residues. The CDR3 spells CASSRGQTGTEAFF. CDR3 coding DNA: TGTGCCAGTAGTAGGGGTCAAACAGGAACTGAAGCTTTCTTT.

The chain has TRBV11-1 and TRBJ1-1; D call uncertain. The CDR3 runs 14 residues. Germline values: CDR1 SGHAT, CDR2 FQDESV (reference sequence). The V end was cut by 5 bases, the J end by 1 base, with 11 bases between. The CDR3 protein is CASSQDGRNTEAFF. The CDR3, as DNA: TGTGCCAGCAGCCAGGATGGGAGGAACACTGAAGCTTTCTTT. Complete variable domain (other parts from reference TRBV11-1 and TRBJ1-1): EAEVAQSPRYKITEKSQAVAFWCDPISGHATLYWYRQILGQGPELLVQFQDESVVDDSQLPKDRFSAERLKGVDSTLKIQPAELGDSAMYLCASSQDGRNTEAFFGQGTRLTVV.

J is TRBJ2-7 and V is TRBV6-5; no firm D call. Trimming left V 0 bases short and J 0 bases short, with 9 bases between. The CDR3 is made up of 15 amino acids. Germline V CDR1 and CDR2: MNHEY, SVGAGI. The CDR3 nucleotides read TGTGCCAGCAGTTACTCCGGAGACCCCTCCTACGAGCAGTACTTC. The encoded protein is CASSYSGDPSYEQYF.

This chain uses TRBV6-6 with TRBJ2-3; 8 bases are a match to TRBD1. The germline V gene has CDR1 MNHNY and CDR2 SVGAGI (reference sequence). This CDR3 comprises 15 residues. V was clipped by 2 bases and J by 3 bases; unmatched bases: 4. CDR3 nucleotide sequence: TGTGCCAGCAGTTACCTAGGACAGGGAACAGATACGCAGTATTTT. This codes for CASSYLGQGTDTQYF.

The gene calls are TRBV2 and TRBJ1-2, with TRBD1 as a possible D gene (5 bases). CDR3 length equals 11 residues. Germline CDR1 and CDR2: SNHLY and FYNNEI. The V end was cut by 3 bases, the J end by 8 bases, with 7 bases between. CDR3 nucleotides: TGTGCCAGCAGTGATCGGGACGGCTACACCTTC. Protein: CASSDRDGYTF.

A few counts support this clone. The chain employs TRBV23-1 and TRBJ1-3, with TRBD1 matching over 9 bases. TRBV23-1 is filed as an ORF, its function uncertain. The V gene end was trimmed by 4 bases and the J gene end by 6 bases; junction bases not matched to a gene: 16. This CDR3 comprises 18 residues. The CDR3 is CASSPPSSDRGEQNTIYF. The CDR3 bases are TGCGCCAGCAGTCCCCCTTCCTCCGACAGGGGGGAACAAAACACCATATATTTT.

V usage is TRBV19 and J usage is TRBJ1-2; 7 bases match TRBD1. The length of the CDR3 is 14 residues. Germline CDR1 LNHDA, CDR2 SQIVND (reference sequence). The ends lost 4 bases at V and 5 bases at J; junction bases unmatched: 7. The CDR3 nucleotides are TGTGCCAGTAGTACCCAGACAGGGACTTATGGCTACACCTTC. It is translated as CASSTQTGTYGYTF.

This clone was observed a few times. This chain links TRBV29-1 with TRBJ1-5, with 7 bases identical to TRBD1. V was clipped by 4 bases and J by 6 bases; unmatched bases: 6. This CDR3 region has 13 residues. The germline gives CDR1 SQVTM, CDR2 ANQGSEA. The CDR3 DNA reads TGCAGCGTTGGCGACAGGGAGAGTCAGCCCCAGCATTTT. This sequence encodes CSVGDRESQPQHF.

Only one count was recorded for this clone. The rearrangement joins TRBV6-1 to TRBJ1-5; 7 bases line up with TRBD1. Germline V CDR1 and CDR2: MNHNS, SASEGT. The CDR3 has 13 residues. V was pared by 7 bases and J by 7 bases, with 7 bases of the junction left unmatched. The CDR3 here is CASNRQGLQPQHF. For the CDR3, the DNA is TGTGCCAGCAACCGACAGGGCCTGCAGCCCCAGCATTTT.